This T cell receptor beta chain is drawn from a study of metastatic and nonmetastatic thyroid tumors. Thyroid surgery was preceded by no treatment in any patient. TCRdb redid the clone calls on the PCR reads using MiXCR. The data contain about 69,000 clones, 13% to 15% of them singletons. The table lists this clone with many counts. This CDR3 contains 15 residues. Trimming cost V 0 bases and J 4 bases; bases outside gene matches: 4. Germline V lookup: CDR1 MNHEY, CDR2 SMNVEV (reference sequence). The sample was blood. The source is a male donor with papillary thyroid cancer or a benign thyroid nodule (not recorded which). Some clones in this sample may be carry-over from other donors' samples. This chain connects TRBV27 to TRBJ2-3; 7 positions match TRBD1. This chain's CDR3 is CASSLSGGVADTQYF. The CDR3 nucleotides are TGTGCCAGCAGTTTATCAGGGGGCGTGGCAGATACGCAGTATTTT.